The clone carrying this T cell receptor beta chain was counted many times. TCRdb passed the RT-PCR reads through MiXCR, listing each CDR3 protein once. The sample has about 680,000 distinct CDR3 sequences, approximately 15% seen once. Looked up from germline, CDR1 is DFQATT and CDR2 is SNEGSKA (reference sequence). Trimming cost V 5 bases and J 2 bases, with 10 bases left between them. The CDR3 runs 13 residues. This receptor was obtained from a female donor in good health, serving as a healthy control. This rearrangement joins TRBV20-1 to TRBJ2-1, with D hard to call. Sequenced: memory CD4+ T cells from blood. The chain's CDR3 is CSASSPTYNEQFF. CDR3 in DNA: TGCAGTGCTTCGTCCCCTACCTACAATGAGCAGTTCTTC.